This T cell receptor beta chain came from a study of T-cell reconstitution after alpha-beta-depleted transplantation in children. Only a few counts were recorded for this clonotype. TCRbeta library preparation incorporated unique molecular identifiers. TCRdb re-called the PCR reads through MiXCR, storing one row per CDR3 protein. The data contain 600,000 or so distinct CDR3 sequences, more than 20% of them seen just once; the ten biggest clones take up over 12%. The specimen comprised PBMCs, mostly from graft donor cells, sampled 360 days after TCRalphabeta/CD19-depleted stem cell transplant. The clonotype originates from a boy less than two years old who had a stem cell transplant for acute myeloid leukemia, so the T cells may come from the graft donor.

CDR3: CATTRDSGTDTQYF. CDR3 nucleotide sequence: TGTGCCACCACCCGGGACTCAGGCACAGATACGCAGTATTTT. The chain combines TRBV15 with TRBJ2-3, with D tentatively TRBD2 (6 bases). Trimming removed 7 bases at V and 1 base at J, with 12 bases between. The CDR3 sequence is 14 residues long. Germline loops: CDR1 LNHNV, CDR2 YYDKDF (reference sequence).